This TCR beta chain stems from a study of T-cell memory formation after mild COVID-19. TCRdb itself ran the 5' RACE reads through MiXCR, one entry per CDR3 protein. The sample lists 29,000 or so distinct CDR3 sequences; around 15% were seen once. V lost 2 bases and J lost 3; bases outside the gene matches: 0. Germline V gives CDR1 DFQATT, CDR2 SNEGSKA (reference sequence). This CDR3 contains 12 residues. This clonotype was seen only a few times. Source material: PBMCs or a T cell subset sorted from them (not recorded which). The rearrangement links TRBV20-1 to TRBJ1-1; 7 positions agree with TRBD1. The receptor's source is an adult who had mild COVID-19 (a few samples of this study predate the infection). Cell type and time point are not known. CDR3 coding DNA: TGCAGTGCTAGACAGGGGGACACTGAAGCTTTCTTT. Protein product: CSARQGDTEAFF.